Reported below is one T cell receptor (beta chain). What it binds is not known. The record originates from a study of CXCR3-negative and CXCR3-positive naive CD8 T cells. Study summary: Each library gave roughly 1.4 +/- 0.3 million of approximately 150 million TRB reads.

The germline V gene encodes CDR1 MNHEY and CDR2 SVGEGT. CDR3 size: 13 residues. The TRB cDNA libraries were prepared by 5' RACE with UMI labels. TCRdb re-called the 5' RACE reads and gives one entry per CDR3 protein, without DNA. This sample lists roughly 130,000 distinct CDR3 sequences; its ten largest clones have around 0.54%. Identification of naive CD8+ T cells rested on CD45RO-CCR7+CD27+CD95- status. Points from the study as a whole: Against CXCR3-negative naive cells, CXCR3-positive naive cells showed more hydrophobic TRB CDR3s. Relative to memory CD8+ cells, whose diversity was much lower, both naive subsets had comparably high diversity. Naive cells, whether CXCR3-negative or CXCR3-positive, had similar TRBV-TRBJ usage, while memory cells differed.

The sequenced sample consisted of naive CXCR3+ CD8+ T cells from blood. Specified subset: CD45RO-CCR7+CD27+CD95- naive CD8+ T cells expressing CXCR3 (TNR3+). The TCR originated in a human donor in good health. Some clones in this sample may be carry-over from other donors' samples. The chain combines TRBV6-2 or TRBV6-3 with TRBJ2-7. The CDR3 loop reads CASGLVRPYEQYF.